This paragraph reports one TCR beta chain. This entry is derived from a study of T cell clones after liver transplantation. Method: immunoSEQ multiplex PCR; TCRdb's copy keeps in-frame clones and lacks some. In the table there are 75,000 to 95,000 clones, around 84% of which are singletons. V was trimmed by 4 bases and J by 3 bases, leaving 20 bases between them. CDR1 is MNHEY, CDR2 SMNVEV, per germline (reference sequence). The CDR3 consists of 17 residues. The rearrangement uses TRBV27 and TRBJ2-3; the D gene is possibly TRBD2 (5 bases). The sequence derives from a human patient who received a liver transplant. A share of the T cells may be of graft donor origin. The sample was CD4+ T cells from blood, taken around 50 months after liver transplant. The CDR3 loop reads CASSSERSFPRTDTQYF. CDR3 bases: TGTGCCAGCAGTTCCGAGCGGTCCTTCCCACGTACAGATACGCAGTATTTT.